One and the same sample provided the 19 T cell receptor beta chains below, sequenced in a study of regulatory T cells in long-lasting Graves disease. Specified time point: persistent/refractory GD, antithyroid drugs over 5 years with positive TRAb. Extracted RNA from PBMCs served as the source of the TCR library. Assembly of TCR beta libraries relied on iRepertoire HTBI primers together with Arm-PCR of CDR3 regions. TCRdb reanalysed the multiplex PCR reads using MiXCR and keeps one entry per CDR3 protein. The sample includes some 430,000 distinct CDR3 sequences, roughly a fifth of them seen just once. The sample was peripheral blood mononuclear cells (PBMCs), taken when the disease was refractory, from a patient treated with antithyroid drugs. Receptors originate from a female donor with Graves disease.

This clonotype was detected ten times or more. The V gene is TRBV27, the J gene TRBJ2-7; the match to TRBD2 covers 10 bases. Germline values: CDR1 MNHEY, CDR2 SMNVEV (reference sequence). The CDR3 spans 15 residues. Losses at the gene ends were 0 bases for V and 3 bases for J; bases not matched to a gene: 2. The chain's CDR3 is CASSLSLAGDYEQYF. DNA for the CDR3: TGTGCCAGCAGTTTATCGCTAGCGGGAGACTACGAGCAGTACTTC.

Regarding this clonotype: This likely reflects a read error, since a far larger clone is one base away. The CDR3 protein is CASSPTPGGFQETRYF. CDR3 DNA: TGTGCCAGCAGTCCCACCCCTGGGGGCTTCCAAGAGACCCGGTACTTC. V usage is TRBV7-6 and J usage is TRBJ2-5, with a tentative D call TRBD1 (6 bases). CDR3 length: 16 residues. CDR1 and CDR2 from the germline V gene are SGHVS and FNYEAQ.

The J gene is TRBJ1-1, the V gene TRBV4-3; 8 nucleotides align to TRBD1. The V gene end was trimmed by 2 bases and the J gene end by 6 bases; junction bases not matched to a gene: 5. This CDR3 has 14 residues. Germline CDR1 and CDR2: LGHNA and YSLEER. The CDR3 coding sequence is TGCGCCAGCAGCCAACACAGGGGGGCTCCTGAAGCTTTCTTT. Translated, it gives CASSQHRGAPEAFF.

This clonotype came up many times. The J gene is TRBJ2-7, the V gene TRBV3-1; a weak D match, TRBD1 (6 bases). The CDR3 spans 14 residues. Germline V lookup: CDR1 LGHDT, CDR2 YNNKEL (reference sequence). V was cut by 1 base and J by 3 bases, with 10 bases left in between. The CDR3 DNA reads TGTGCCAGCAGCCAAGGGGACACATACTACGAGCAGTACTTC. Protein sequence: CASSQGDTYYEQYF.

This clonotype was counted a few times. The chain links TRBV29-1 to TRBJ1-1, with no clear D. Germline CDR1 is SQVTM and CDR2 is ANQGSEA. The CDR3 spans 14 residues. V was clipped by 0 bases and J by 0 bases, with 8 bases between them. This chain's CDR3 is CSVEDGSLNTEAFF. The CDR3 nucleotides read TGCAGCGTTGAAGACGGCAGCCTGAACACTGAAGCTTTCTTT. Supplemented by reference TRBV29-1 and TRBJ1-1, the full variable domain reads SAVISQKPSRDICQRGTSLTIQCQVDSQVTMMFWYRQQPGQSLTLIATANQGSEATYESGFVIDKFPISRPNLTFSTLTVSNMSPEDSSIYLCSVEDGSLNTEAFFGQGTRLTVV.

The chain recombines TRBV5-1 with TRBJ1-1; D is uncertain. Germline V gene sequence: CDR1 SGHRS, CDR2 YFSETQ. V was trimmed by 0 bases and J by 4 bases, leaving 4 bases between them. There are 12 residues in the CDR3. The CDR3 nucleotides read TGCGCCAGCAGCTTGGAGTCCACTGAAGCTTTCTTT. This codes for CASSLESTEAFF.

This clonotype was observed at least ten times. The chain couples TRBV7-9 to TRBJ2-7, with D uncertain. CDR1 is SEHNR, CDR2 FQNEAQ, per germline (reference sequence). V lost 5 bases and J lost 0, with 17 bases in between. The CDR3 covers 16 residues. The CDR3 DNA is TGTGCCAGCAGCCCGGAGCTCGAGTCTCGCTCCTACGAGCAGTACTTC. Protein product: CASSPELESRSYEQYF.

This clonotype came up many times. The chain links TRBV6-5 to TRBJ2-7; tentatively, D is TRBD2 (5 bases). CDR1 and CDR2 (germline): MNHEY, SVGAGI. The CDR3 sequence is 14 residues long. V gave up 1 base and J gave up 5 bases, with 12 bases separating them. This chain's CDR3 is CASSYWVLADEQYF. DNA for the CDR3: TGTGCCAGCAGTTACTGGGTTCTAGCCGACGAGCAGTACTTC.

In the case of this clonotype: A much more abundant neighbour one base away suggests this may be a read error. The rearrangement joins TRBV9 to TRBJ1-2, with 7 bases that match TRBD1. The CDR3 contains 15 residues. Germline-derived CDR1 and CDR2 are SGDLS and YYNGEE. The CDR3 DNA follows: TGTGCCGGCAGCACACGGGACAGCTCTCCGCATGGCTACACCTTC. Its translation: CAGSTRDSSPHGYTF. Variable domain in full (rest from reference TRBV9 and TRBJ1-2): DSGVTQTPKHLITATGQRVTLRCSPRSGDLSVYWYQQSLDQGLQFLIQYYNGEERAKGNILERFSAQQFPDLHSELNLSSLELGDSALYFCAGSTRDSSPHGYTFGSGTRLTVV.

This clonotype was seen many times. A much larger clone is a single base away; this may be a read error. The chain uses TRBV7-9 and TRBJ2-5; D ambiguous. The V gene lost 2 bases and the J gene lost 3 bases, with 1 base spanning the gap. Germline-derived CDR1 and CDR2 are SEHNR and FQNEAQ (reference sequence). The CDR3 contains 11 residues. The CDR3 sequence is CASSLKETQYF. The CDR3 DNA sequence: TGTGCCAGCAGCTTAAAAGAGACCCAGTACTTC.

This clonotype occurred once. The V call is TRBV19, the J call TRBJ2-3; D not resolved. Germline-derived CDR1 and CDR2 are LNHDA and SQIVND (reference sequence). This CDR3 is 11 amino acids long. V was trimmed by 7 bases and J by 6 bases, leaving 8 bases between them. CDR3 residues: CASTSRDTQYF. The CDR3 DNA sequence: TGTGCCAGTACATCTCGGGATACGCAGTATTTT. The whole variable domain, remainder taken from reference TRBV19 and TRBJ2-3, is DGGITQSPKYLFRKEGQNVTLSCEQNLNHDAMYWYRQDPGQGLRLIYYSQIVNDFQKGDIAEGYSVSREKKESFPLTVTSAQKNPTAFYLCASTSRDTQYFGPGTRLTVL.

This rearrangement joins TRBV7-9 to TRBJ1-2; D call uncertain. The CDR3 is made up of 15 amino acids. Germline V gene sequence: CDR1 SEHNR, CDR2 FQNEAQ (reference sequence). V was shortened by 6 bases and J by 4 bases, with 18 bases between the two germline ends. CDR3: CASSSFSDRLYGYTF. As DNA, the CDR3 is TGTGCCAGCAGTTCCTTCTCGGACCGACTCTATGGCTACACCTTC.

The chain employs TRBV24-1 and TRBJ1-1; 10 nucleotides agree with TRBD1. CDR3 length equals 14 residues. Germline lookup yields CDR1 KGHDR and CDR2 SFDVKD. V shed 1 base, J shed 10 bases, and the junction held 5 bases outside the gene matches. The chain's CDR3 is CATSDLGTGVGAFF. The DNA for the CDR3 is TGTGCCACCAGTGATTTAGGGACAGGGGTCGGAGCTTTCTTT.

This clonotype was seen many times. The chain is built from TRBV11-2 and TRBJ2-7; TRBD2 might be the D (5 bases). This CDR3 comprises 15 residues. V was shortened by 2 bases and J by 1 base, with 12 bases between the two germline ends. Germline V gives CDR1 SGHAT, CDR2 FQNNGV. The DNA for the CDR3 is TGTGCCAGCAGCTTATCCCTGGAGGCGTCCTACGAGCAGTACTTC. Protein sequence: CASSLSLEASYEQYF.

This clonotype was seen only a few times. J is TRBJ1-1 and V is TRBV5-1; the D gene is possibly TRBD1 (6 bases). Looked up from germline, CDR1 is SGHRS and CDR2 is YFSETQ. This CDR3 comprises 15 residues. Deletions cut 5 bases from V and 6 bases from J, with 20 bases between. The CDR3, as DNA: TGCGCCAGCAGATCGTCGGCAGGGGAGACCGCTGAAGCTTTCTTT. Protein: CASRSSAGETAEAFF.

This clonotype was seen many times. This chain joins TRBV5-5 and TRBJ1-1; TRBD1 is a possible D gene (5 bases). Trimming left V 5 bases short and J 4 bases short, with 18 bases between. The CDR3 runs 15 residues. Germline loops: CDR1 SGHKS, CDR2 YYEKEE (reference sequence). The CDR3 DNA reads as TGTGCCAGCAGACCACGTGGGGGGTTAATCACTGAAGCTTTCTTT. It yields the protein CASRPRGGLITEAFF.

The table lists this clonotype with many counts. The J gene is TRBJ1-2, the V gene TRBV6-1, with D tentatively TRBD1 (5 bases). Germline V gives CDR1 MNHNS, CDR2 SASEGT. This CDR3 has 13 residues. Between the trimmed V and J ends, which lost 5 bases and 4 bases, there was a span of 11 bases. The CDR3 DNA follows: TGTGCCAGCAGTATCGGGACGGCCTATGGCTACACCTTC. Residues: CASSIGTAYGYTF.

Ten or more counts support this clonotype. The CDR3 DNA sequence: TGTGCCAGCAGCCACCGAGGACAGGGGGCTAAAGAGACCCAGTACTTC. Protein sequence: CASSHRGQGAKETQYF. This rearrangement joins TRBV3-1 to TRBJ2-5; 11 bases are shared with TRBD1. The CDR3 sequence is 16 residues long. J was trimmed by 3 bases and V by 3 bases; bases with no gene match: 6. CDR1 LGHDT and CDR2 YNNKEL come from the germline V gene (reference sequence).

This clonotype was picked up many times. This rearrangement joins TRBV27 to TRBJ1-1; possibly TRBD1 for D (6 bases). This CDR3 is 15 amino acids long. V was cut by 2 bases and J by 2 bases, with 12 bases left in between. Germline-derived CDR1 and CDR2 are MNHEY and SMNVEV (reference sequence). Here the CDR3 DNA reads TGTGCCAGCAGTTTAGTGTGGGGGGCAAACACTGAAGCTTTCTTT. Its translation is CASSLVWGANTEAFF.